This TCR beta chain was sequenced during a study of cytomegalovirus exposure and HLA in healthy donors. Primers: 60 Vbeta forward and 13 Jbeta reverse. TCRdb's copy holds only in-frame clones and misses some; the assay was immunoSEQ multiplex PCR. The table has over 80,000 clones, around 72% seen once. This clone came up a few times. Its specificity is unknown. The CDR3 loop spans 17 amino acids. V lost 0 bases and J lost 0, with 11 bases in between. Germline values: CDR1 LGHNA, CDR2 YSLEER. Study-wide points: The classifier was said to identify cytomegalovirus status with high specificity and sensitivity. Some highly shared sequence variants likely arose as a pipeline artifact. Another analysis was done later, and it associated approximately 17,000 TCR beta sequences with HLA alleles at 0.05 false discovery rate.

Sequenced input: PBMCs. The clonotype originates from a man aged 40-49 years in good health and CMV-seronegative. The J gene is TRBJ1-4, the V gene TRBV4-3, with D perhaps TRBD1 (5 bases). CDR3 loop: CASSQDPRQSTNEKLFF. DNA for the CDR3: TGCGCCAGCAGCCAAGACCCCCGACAGTCAACTAATGAAAAACTGTTTTTT.